The clone carrying this TCR beta chain was seen a few times. Its antigen remains unknown. There was one heparinised blood draw per donor, averaging approximately 120 mL. CDR3 length: 14 residues. Deletions cut 0 bases from V and 7 bases from J, with 10 bases between. Germline CDR1 and CDR2: LGHNA and YNFKEQ. Sequenced material consisted of expressed TCRB transcripts (all of the isolated RNA was reverse transcribed). Profiling relied on immunoSEQ multiplex PCR, and the TCRdb table lists in-frame clones only, not all of them. The table has 150,000 or so clones, 6.5% to 8.5% seen once. This record comes from a study of beta chain features in type 1 diabetes. Study conclusions and caveats: For patients and controls alike, PCR might favor shorter templates to the same degree. Patients with Type 1 diabetes showed moderately but significantly shorter TCRB CDR3s in all four CD4+ subsets.

The chain joins TRBV4-2 to TRBJ2-1, with D possibly TRBD2 on 5 matching bases. Sequenced: central memory CD4+ T cells from blood. The TCR was taken from a young woman with type 1 diabetes. The CDR3 region is CASSQEVRGNEQFF. CDR3 DNA sequence: TGTGCCAGCAGCCAAGAGGTCCGCGGGAATGAGCAGTTCTTC.